The sequence of this T cell receptor beta chain was determined in a study of T-cell memory formation after mild COVID-19. The CDR3 is made up of 17 amino acids. Germline CDR1 is KGHSH and CDR2 is LQKENI. V was pared by 3 bases and J by 2 bases, with 5 bases of the junction left unmatched. This clonotype was recorded a few times. As yet, its antigen is unknown. Broader study findings: A subset of responding clones appeared in pre-infection memory, suggesting cross-reactive memory joined.

From the 5' RACE reads, TCRdb called clonotypes with MiXCR, one entry per CDR3 protein. The table records under 450,000 distinct CDR3 sequences, roughly 19% of them present only once. The V and J genes are TRBV18 and TRBJ2-2, with TRBD2 matching 11 bases. The material sequenced was PBMCs or a T cell subset sorted from them (not recorded which). The TCR originated in a young man who had mild COVID-19 (a few samples of this study predate the infection). Cell type and time point are not known. CDR3 coding DNA: TGTGCCAGCTCACCCGGACTAGCGGGCCCCAACACCGGGGAGCTGTTTTTT. Translating gives CASSPGLAGPNTGELFF. Complete variable domain (other parts from reference TRBV18 and TRBJ2-2): NAGVMQNPRHLVRRRGQEARLRCSPMKGHSHVYWYRQLPEEGLKFMVYLQKENIIDESGMPKERFSAEFPKEGPSILRIQQVVRGDSAAYFCASSPGLAGPNTGELFFGEGSRLTVL.